What follows are 3 T cell receptor beta chains derived from one specimen sequenced in a study of blood T cell repertoires in COVID-19 (dated by TCRdb to 2020 to 2022). Libraries were built with the immunoSEQ multiplex PCR assay. The immuneACCESS repertoire file appears here via TCRdb, limited to in-frame rearrangements. These files lack a portion of the clones; in checked studies, under half of the deficit traces to unresolved V genes, and the cause of the others is not known. This sample comprises roughly 200,000 clones, around 89% of them detected only once. The biggest ten clones account for roughly 2.8% of the sample. The sequenced sample was PBMCs or T cells enriched from blood (not recorded which). The receptors here all came from a woman in her thirties who had recovered from COVID-19.

The gene calls are TRBV2 and TRBJ1-6; 7 nucleotides align to TRBD1. Trimming removed 2 bases from V and 8 bases from J; junction bases left unmatched: 3. This CDR3 has 14 residues. Germline values: CDR1 SNHLY, CDR2 FYNNEI. CDR3 amino acids: CASSEWTGHSPLHF. DNA of the CDR3: TGTGCCAGCAGTGAATGGACAGGCCATTCACCCCTCCACTTT.

This rearrangement joins TRBV19 to TRBJ2-5, with TRBD2 matching over 15 bases. The CDR3 has 15 amino acids. Trimming cost V 6 bases and J 5 bases; bases outside gene matches: 4. CDR1 and CDR2 (germline): LNHDA, SQIVND (reference sequence). This chain's CDR3 is CASRWTSGGAETQYF. CDR3 coding DNA: TGTGCCAGTAGGTGGACTAGCGGGGGGGCGGAGACCCAGTACTTC.

The chain links TRBV20-1 to TRBJ1-1, with D possibly being TRBD1 (5 bases). The CDR3 extends over 10 amino acids. The ends were cut back, 3 bases at V and 9 bases at J, with 8 bases in the middle. CDR1 is DFQATT and CDR2 is SNEGSKA in the germline V gene (reference sequence). The CDR3 reads CSASREQAFF. The DNA of the CDR3 is TGCAGTGCTAGCAGGGAACAAGCTTTCTTT.